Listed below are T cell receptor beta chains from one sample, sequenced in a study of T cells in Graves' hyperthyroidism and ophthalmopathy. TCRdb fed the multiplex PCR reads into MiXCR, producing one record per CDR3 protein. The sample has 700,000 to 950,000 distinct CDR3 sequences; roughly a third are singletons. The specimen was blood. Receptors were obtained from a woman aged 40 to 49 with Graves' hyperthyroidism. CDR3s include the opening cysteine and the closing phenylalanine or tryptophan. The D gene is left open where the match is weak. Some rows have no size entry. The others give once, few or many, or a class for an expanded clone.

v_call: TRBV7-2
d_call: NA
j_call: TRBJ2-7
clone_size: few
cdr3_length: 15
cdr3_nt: TGTGCCAGCAGCCCCGACAGGTCCCGCTCCTACGAGCAGTACTTC
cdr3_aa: CASSPDRSRSYEQYF

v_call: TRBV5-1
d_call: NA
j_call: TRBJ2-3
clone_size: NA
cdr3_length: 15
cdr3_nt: TGCGCCAGCAGCTTGTCCCCAGAGGGGGCAGATACGCAGTATTTT
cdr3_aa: CASSLSPEGADTQYF

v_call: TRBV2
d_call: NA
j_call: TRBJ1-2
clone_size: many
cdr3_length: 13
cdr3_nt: TGTGCCAGCGACCCAGGGCCAAGTCTTGGCTACACCTTC
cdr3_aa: CASDPGPSLGYTF

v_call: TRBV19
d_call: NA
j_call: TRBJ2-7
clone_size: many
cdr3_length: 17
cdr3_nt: TGTGCCAGTAGTATACTCATCGGACAGGGAGGGTACCACGAGCAGTACTTC
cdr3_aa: CASSILIGQGGYHEQYF

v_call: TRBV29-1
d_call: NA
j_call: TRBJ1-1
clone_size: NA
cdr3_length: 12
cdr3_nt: TGCAGCGAAGGGTCAGTCGGGGCTGAAGCTTTCTTT
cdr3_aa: CSEGSVGAEAFF

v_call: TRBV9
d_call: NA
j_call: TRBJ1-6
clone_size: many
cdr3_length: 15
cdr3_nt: TGTGCCAGCAGCGAGGATGGGAGGGATAATTCACCCCTCCACTTT
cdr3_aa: CASSEDGRDNSPLHF

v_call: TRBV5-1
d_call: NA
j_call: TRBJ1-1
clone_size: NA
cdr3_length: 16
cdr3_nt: TGCGCCAGCAGCTTGAACCTCCAGTATTCGAACACTGAAGCTTTCTTT
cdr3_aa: CASSLNLQYSNTEAFF

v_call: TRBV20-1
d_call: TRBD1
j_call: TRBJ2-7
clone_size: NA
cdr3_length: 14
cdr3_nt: TGCAGTGCTAGGGTCCGGGACAGGGATTACGAGCAGTGCTTC
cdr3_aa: CSARVRDRDYEQCF

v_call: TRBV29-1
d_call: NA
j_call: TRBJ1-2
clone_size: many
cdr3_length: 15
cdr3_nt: TGCAGCGTTGGGGCGCCGCAAAGGACTAAGTATGGCTACACCTTC
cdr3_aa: CSVGAPQRTKYGYTF

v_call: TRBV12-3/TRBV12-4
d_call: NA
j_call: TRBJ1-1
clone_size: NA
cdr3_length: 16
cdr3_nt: TGTGCCAGCAGGATACTGGGGACGGACTACAACACTGAAGCTTTCTTT
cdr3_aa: CASRILGTDYNTEAFF

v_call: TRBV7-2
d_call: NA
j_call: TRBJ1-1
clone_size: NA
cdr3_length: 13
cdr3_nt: TGTGCCAGCAGCGGGGGGTCCTCGGGGGTAGCTTTCTTT
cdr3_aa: CASSGGSSGVAFF

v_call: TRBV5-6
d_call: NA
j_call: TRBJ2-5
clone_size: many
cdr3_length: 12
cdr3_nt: TGTGCCAGCAGCCTGCCCAAGGGGACCCAGTACTTC
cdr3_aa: CASSLPKGTQYF

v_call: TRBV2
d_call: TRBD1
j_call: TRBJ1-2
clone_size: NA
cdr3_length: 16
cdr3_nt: TGTGCCAGCAGTTACTCGGTCGACAGGGCGCGGGTTGGCTACACCTTC
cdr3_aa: CASSYSVDRARVGYTF

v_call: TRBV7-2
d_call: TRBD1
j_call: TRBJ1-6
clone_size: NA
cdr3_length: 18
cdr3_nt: TGTGCCAGCAGCTTTGGACAGGGGTCAGCCTCCGGGAGTTCACCCCTCCACTTT
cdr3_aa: CASSFGQGSASGSSPLHF

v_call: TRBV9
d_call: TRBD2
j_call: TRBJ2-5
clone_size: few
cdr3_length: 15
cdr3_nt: TGTGCCAGCAGTTACCGCCCCAGCGGGAGACAGACCCAGTACTTC
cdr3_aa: CASSYRPSGRQTQYF

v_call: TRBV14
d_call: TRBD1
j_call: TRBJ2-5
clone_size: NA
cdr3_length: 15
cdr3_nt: TGTGCCAGCAGCCCAACGGACAGGGGGCGTGAGACCCAGTACTTC
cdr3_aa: CASSPTDRGRETQYF

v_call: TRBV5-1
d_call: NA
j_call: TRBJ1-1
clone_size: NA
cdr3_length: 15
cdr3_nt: TGCGCCAGCAGCTCTACAAGGGGCGGGAACACTGAAGCTTTCTTT
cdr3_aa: CASSSTRGGNTEAFF

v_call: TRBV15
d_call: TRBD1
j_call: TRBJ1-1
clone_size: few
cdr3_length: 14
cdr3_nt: TGTGCCACCAGACTGGACAGGGTTGGCACTGAAGCTTTCTTT
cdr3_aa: CATRLDRVGTEAFF